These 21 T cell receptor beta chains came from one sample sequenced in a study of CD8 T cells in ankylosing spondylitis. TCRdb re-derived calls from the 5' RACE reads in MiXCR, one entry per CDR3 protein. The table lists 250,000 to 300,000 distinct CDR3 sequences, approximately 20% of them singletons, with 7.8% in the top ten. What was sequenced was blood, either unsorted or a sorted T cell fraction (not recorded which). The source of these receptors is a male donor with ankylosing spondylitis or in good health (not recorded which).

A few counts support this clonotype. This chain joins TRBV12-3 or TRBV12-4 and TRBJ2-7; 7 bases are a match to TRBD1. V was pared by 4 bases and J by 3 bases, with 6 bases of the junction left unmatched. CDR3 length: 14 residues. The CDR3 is CASSSCRDSYEQYV. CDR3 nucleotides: TGTGCCAGCAGTTCTTGTCGGGACAGCTACGAGCAGTACGTC.

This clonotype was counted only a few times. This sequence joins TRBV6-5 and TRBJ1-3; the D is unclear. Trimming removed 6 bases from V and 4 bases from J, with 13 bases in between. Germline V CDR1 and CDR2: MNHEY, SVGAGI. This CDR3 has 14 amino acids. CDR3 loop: CASSSGFGGNTIYF. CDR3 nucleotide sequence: TGTGCCAGCAGCTCGGGGTTCGGCGGAAACACCATATATTTT.

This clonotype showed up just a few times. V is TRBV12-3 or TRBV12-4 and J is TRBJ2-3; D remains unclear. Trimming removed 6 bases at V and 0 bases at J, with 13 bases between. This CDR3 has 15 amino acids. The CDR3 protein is CASRPTWRSTDTQYF. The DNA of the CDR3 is TGTGCCAGCAGGCCGACTTGGCGGAGCACAGATACGCAGTATTTT.

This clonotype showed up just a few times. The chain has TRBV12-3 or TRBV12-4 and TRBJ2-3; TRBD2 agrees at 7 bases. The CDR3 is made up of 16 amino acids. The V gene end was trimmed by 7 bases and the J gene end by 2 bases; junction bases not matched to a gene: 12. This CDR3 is CASKDGGSMVTDTQYF. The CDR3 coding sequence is TGTGCCAGCAAGGATGGCGGGAGCATGGTCACAGATACGCAGTATTTT.

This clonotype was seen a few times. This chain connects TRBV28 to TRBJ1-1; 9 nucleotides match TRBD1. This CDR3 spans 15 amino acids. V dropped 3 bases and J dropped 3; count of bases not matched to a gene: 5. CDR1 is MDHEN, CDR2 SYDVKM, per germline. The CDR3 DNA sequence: TGTGCCAGCAGTTTTGGGGGACAGGGCCACACTGAAGCTTTCTTT. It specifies CASSFGGQGHTEAFF.

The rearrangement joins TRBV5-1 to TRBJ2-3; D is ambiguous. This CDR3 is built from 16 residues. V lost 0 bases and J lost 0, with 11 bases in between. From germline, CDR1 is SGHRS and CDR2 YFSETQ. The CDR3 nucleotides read TGCGCCAGCAGCTTGGCCGCTGCGGTTAGCACAGATACGCAGTATTTT. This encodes CASSLAAAVSTDTQYF.

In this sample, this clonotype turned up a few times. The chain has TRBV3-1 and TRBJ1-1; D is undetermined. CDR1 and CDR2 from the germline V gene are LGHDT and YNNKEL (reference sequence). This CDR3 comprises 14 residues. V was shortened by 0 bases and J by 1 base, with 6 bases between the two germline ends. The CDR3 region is CASSQDSANTEAFF. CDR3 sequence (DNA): TGTGCCAGCAGCCAAGACTCAGCGAACACTGAAGCTTTCTTT.

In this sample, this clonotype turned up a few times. This chain's CDR3 is CAISEGQSYEQYV. The CDR3 DNA reads as TGTGCCATCAGTGAGGGACAGAGCTACGAGCAGTACGTC. The rearrangement uses TRBV10-3 and TRBJ2-7; weak D call: TRBD1 (6 bases). Germline CDR1 reads ENHRY; CDR2 reads SYGVKD. With 2 bases removed from V and 3 bases from J, the gap between germline ends came to 8 bases. This CDR3 is built from 13 residues.

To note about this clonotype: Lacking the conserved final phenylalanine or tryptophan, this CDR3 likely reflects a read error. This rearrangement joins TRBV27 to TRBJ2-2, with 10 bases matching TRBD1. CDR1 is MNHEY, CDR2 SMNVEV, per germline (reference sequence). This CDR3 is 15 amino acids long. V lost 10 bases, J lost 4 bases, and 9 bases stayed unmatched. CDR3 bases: TGTGCCACCGGACGACAGGGGGCCGGCACCGGGGAGCTGTTTTTA. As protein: CATGRQGAGTGELFL.

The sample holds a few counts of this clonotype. The CDR3 here is CSVGMRGGGGYTF. The CDR3 DNA follows: TGCAGCGTTGGGATGCGTGGGGGTGGCGGCTACACCTTC. V gene TRBV29-1 combines with J gene TRBJ1-2; D might be TRBD1 (5 bases). The germline V gene has CDR1 SQVTM and CDR2 ANQGSEA. The V gene lost 4 bases and the J gene lost 8 bases, with 17 bases spanning the gap. The CDR3 is made up of 13 amino acids.

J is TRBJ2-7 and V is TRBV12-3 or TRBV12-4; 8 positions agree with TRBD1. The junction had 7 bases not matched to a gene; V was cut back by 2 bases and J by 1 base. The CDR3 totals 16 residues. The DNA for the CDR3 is TGTGCCAGCAGTTTACGGGACAGGTATGGATCCTACGAGCAGTACGTC. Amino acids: CASSLRDRYGSYEQYV.

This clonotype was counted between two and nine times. The CDR3 loop is CASSARQTNTGELFF. The CDR3 DNA reads TGTGCCAGCAGTGCCAGACAGACGAACACCGGGGAGCTGTTTTTT. The chain couples TRBV12-3 or TRBV12-4 to TRBJ2-2; TRBD1 might be the D (5 bases). The CDR3 loop spans 15 amino acids. Trimming stripped 5 bases from V and 0 bases from J, with 10 bases between.

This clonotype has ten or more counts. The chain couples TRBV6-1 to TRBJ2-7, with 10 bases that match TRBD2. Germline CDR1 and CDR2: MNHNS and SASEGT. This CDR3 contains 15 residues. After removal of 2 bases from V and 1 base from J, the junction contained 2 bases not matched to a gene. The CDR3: CASSELAGESYEQYV. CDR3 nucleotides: TGTGCCAGCAGTGAACTAGCGGGAGAATCCTACGAGCAGTACGTC.

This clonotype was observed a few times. The CDR3 DNA follows: TGCGCCAGCAGCCGCGAGCGGACCACAGATACGCAGTATTTT. This encodes CASSRERTTDTQYF. This chain connects TRBV5-1 to TRBJ2-3, with TRBD2 as a possible D gene (5 bases). CDR3 length equals 14 residues. The ends were cut back, 4 bases at V and 2 bases at J, with 11 bases in the middle. Germline CDR1 and CDR2: SGHRS and YFSETQ.

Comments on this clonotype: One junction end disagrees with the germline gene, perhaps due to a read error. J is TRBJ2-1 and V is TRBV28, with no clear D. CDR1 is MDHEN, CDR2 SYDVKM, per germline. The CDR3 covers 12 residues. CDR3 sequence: CTSSLKQNEQFF. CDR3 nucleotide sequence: TGTACCAGCAGTCTAAAACAGAATGAGCAGTTCTTC.

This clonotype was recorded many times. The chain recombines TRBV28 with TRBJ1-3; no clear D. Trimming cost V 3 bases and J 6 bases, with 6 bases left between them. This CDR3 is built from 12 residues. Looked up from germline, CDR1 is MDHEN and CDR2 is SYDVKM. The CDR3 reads CASSFSQNTIYF. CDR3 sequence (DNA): TGTGCCAGCAGTTTTTCTCAAAACACCATATATTTT.

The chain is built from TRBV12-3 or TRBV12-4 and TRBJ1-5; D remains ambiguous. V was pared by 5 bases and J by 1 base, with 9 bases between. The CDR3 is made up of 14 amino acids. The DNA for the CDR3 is TGTGCCAGCAGTCCGTCTCAAAGCAATCAGCCCCAGCATTTT. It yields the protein CASSPSQSNQPQHF.

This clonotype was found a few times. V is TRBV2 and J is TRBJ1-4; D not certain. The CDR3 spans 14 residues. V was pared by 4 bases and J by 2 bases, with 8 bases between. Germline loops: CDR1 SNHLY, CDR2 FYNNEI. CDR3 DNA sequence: TGTGCCAGCAGTGTCAGTTGGACTAATGAAAAACTGTTTTTT. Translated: CASSVSWTNEKLFF.

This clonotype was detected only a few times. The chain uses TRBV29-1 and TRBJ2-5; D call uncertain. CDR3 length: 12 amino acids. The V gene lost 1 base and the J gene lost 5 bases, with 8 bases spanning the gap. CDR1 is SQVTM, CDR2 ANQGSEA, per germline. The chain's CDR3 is CSVEATGETQYF. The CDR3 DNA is TGCAGCGTTGAAGCCACTGGGGAGACCCAGTACTTC.

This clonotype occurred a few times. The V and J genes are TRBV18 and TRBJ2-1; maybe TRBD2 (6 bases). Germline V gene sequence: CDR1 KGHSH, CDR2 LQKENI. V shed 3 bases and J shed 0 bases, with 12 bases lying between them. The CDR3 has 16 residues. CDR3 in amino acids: CASSPLGGNSYNEQFF. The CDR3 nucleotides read TGTGCCAGCTCACCCCTTGGGGGGAACTCCTACAATGAGCAGTTCTTC. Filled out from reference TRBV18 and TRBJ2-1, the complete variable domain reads NAGVMQNPRHLVRRRGQEARLRCSPMKGHSHVYWYRQLPEEGLKFMVYLQKENIIDESGMPKERFSAEFPKEGPSILRIQQVVRGDSAAYFCASSPLGGNSYNEQFFGPGTRLTVL.

The CDR3 sequence: CASSPLGRSHSPLHF. Written as DNA, the CDR3 is TGTGCCAGCAGCCCCCTGGGCAGGTCTCATTCACCCCTCCACTTT. The chain couples TRBV7-9 to TRBJ1-6; D is unresolved. Germline CDR1 and CDR2: SEHNR and FQNEAQ (reference sequence). Trimming cost V 5 bases and J 8 bases, with 16 bases left between them. CDR3 length: 15 residues.